In this sample, the clone carrying this T cell receptor beta chain turned up a few times. In the authors' workflow: Estimation of nucleated cell counts was performed using reference gene primer amplification. Method: immunoSEQ multiplex PCR; TCRdb's copy keeps in-frame clones and lacks some. V and J calls and clone size are given by that table; D and trimming were obtained from the DNA. The repertoire holds about 35,000 clones, with about four fifths as singletons. The sample comes from a study of blood T cell repertoires in COVID-19. Study-level information: Acute-phase and convalescent COVID-19 samples originated in the United States, Italy and Spain. The cDNA or gDNA used as material had been derived from T cells, B-cell-depleted T cells, or PBMCs.

Germline-derived CDR1 and CDR2 are SNHLY and FYNNEI. V lost 4 bases and J 0 bases, leaving 3 bases between the germline ends. CDR3 length: 13 residues. The clonotype originates from an elderly man with active or convalescent COVID-19. Input material: peripheral blood. The chain links TRBV2 to TRBJ1-4, with D uncertain. CDR3 loop: CASSGATNEKLFF. CDR3 coding DNA: TGTGCCAGCAGTGGAGCAACTAATGAAAAACTGTTTTTT.